A selection of T cell receptor beta chains follows, all from one sample in a study of human T cells and chemical hapten exposure. TCRdb processed the RACE reads anew with MiXCR; each CDR3 protein has one entry. The sample holds about 85,000 distinct CDR3 sequences, around 10% seen once. The sample consisted of whole blood, taken in connection with sensitization to the hapten diphenylcyclopropenone (DPC). These receptors came from a man aged 18 to 30 with alopecia areata. Some clones in this sample may be carry-over from other donors' samples. CDR3s include the opening cysteine and the closing phenylalanine or tryptophan. Each record gives: J gene, D gene, V gene, clone size, CDR3 DNA, CDR3 protein. D genes are given only for firm matches. Clone size is shown for a subset of rows, as once, few, many or a class of expanded clone.

TRBJ1-6	NA	TRBV4-1	NA	TGCGCCAGCAGCCAAGCGTTTTCACCCCTCCACTTT	CASSQAFSPLHF
TRBJ2-1	NA	TRBV3-2	many	TGTGCCAGCAGCCGGACCAATGAGCAGTTCTTC	CASSRTNEQFF
TRBJ2-5	NA	TRBV6-1	NA	TGTGCCAGCAGTGTCCAACAGGGGAGGGGAGAGACCCAGTACTTC	CASSVQQGRGETQYF
TRBJ1-1	TRBD1	TRBV7-9	few	TGTGCCAGCAGCTCCAGGGGGCTGGGTGAAGCTTTCTTT	CASSSRGLGEAFF
TRBJ2-1	NA	TRBV6-2/TRBV6-3	NA	TGTGCCAGCAGTTACCTCTCCTACAATGAGCAGTTCTTC	CASSYLSYNEQFF
TRBJ1-4	TRBD1	TRBV5-1	NA	TGCGCCAGCAAACCTTTTTTCTCCGGACAGGGAAAGGCTAATGAAAAACTGTTTTTT	CASKPFFSGQGKANEKLFF
TRBJ2-5	TRBD1	TRBV5-1	few	TGCGCCAGCAGCCCACAGGGGGCCCAAGAGACCCAGTACTTC	CASSPQGAQETQYF
TRBJ2-5	NA	TRBV29-1	many	TGCAGCGTTGGGGGGACTTTCTTGGAGACCCAGTACTTC	CSVGGTFLETQYF
TRBJ2-5	NA	TRBV14	NA	TGTGCCAGCAGCCAATACTTCTCGCGGGCCCGAGAGACCCAGTACTTC	CASSQYFSRARETQYF
TRBJ2-7	NA	TRBV19	NA	TGTGCCAGTAGTATAGATACAGATCGAAGATACTACGAGCAGTACTTC	CASSIDTDRRYYEQYF
TRBJ2-6	NA	TRBV15	few	TGTGCCACCAGCAGAGTGGGAGAGGGAGAAGCTGGGGCCAACGTCCTGACTTTC	CATSRVGEGEAGANVLTF
TRBJ1-5	NA	TRBV5-1	many	TGCGCCAGCAGCTTGGGTGTCAATCAGCCCCAGCATTTT	CASSLGVNQPQHF
TRBJ1-2	NA	TRBV29-1	few	TGCAGCGTCCCAGAAGGAGGGAAGGGCTACACCTTC	CSVPEGGKGYTF
TRBJ1-1	NA	TRBV5-1	few	TGCGCCAGCAGCCCGGACACGGGGGACACTGAAGCTTTCTTT	CASSPDTGDTEAFF